This TCR beta chain was obtained from a study of T cells in Graves' hyperthyroidism and ophthalmopathy (dated 2019 in TCRdb). As for the study more broadly: To identify distinguishing TCR V-J signatures, a discovery cohort of around 100 patients was used, comprising 40 to 45 with Graves' ophthalmopathy and around 57 with stable Graves' hyperthyroidism. An independent validation cohort of around 20 hyperthyroidism patients and about 15 patients who later progressed to ophthalmopathy tested prospective prediction of ophthalmopathy. For training and testing, the roughly 100 patients in the discovery cohort were randomly divided in a 7:3 ratio. In over five Graves' hyperthyroidism patients, the study also compared T-cell repertoires from thyroid tissue with T-cell repertoires from blood. After blood sampling, hyperthyroidism patients were treated with methimazole at a starting dose of 30 mg daily, and ophthalmopathy patients were treated with high-dose intravenous methylprednisolone. The paper describes TCR Vbeta CDR3 sequencing of 135 peripheral blood samples, made up of 43 ophthalmopathy patients, around 78 hyperthyroidism patients and some 17 progressor patients.

Patients with uncontrolled infections, other autoimmune diseases, pregnancy or lactation were excluded. Diagnoses were based on clinical symptoms, serum thyroxine and TRAb, thyroid ultrasound and orbital computed tomography. Total RNA was extracted with Trizol reagent, and quality was checked on an Agilent 2100 Bioanalyzer. Summary of the overall study and its limitations: No statistical method was used to set the sample size in advance, and investigators knew the group allocation. Blood samples also contained most of the expanded thyroid clonotypes (frequency above 0.001), which suggests that blood repertoires may reflect thyroid immune responses. Ophthalmopathy was separated from stable hyperthyroidism by a 13 V-J signature model, with around 90% sensitivity and about 81% specificity obtained in cross-validation and 80%/75% obtained in testing. In validation, the model predicted progression to ophthalmopathy with over 60% sensitivity and 72% to 85% specificity, a median of about 6 months before onset.

On this clonotype itself: The clone's antigen remains unknown. No clone much larger than this one lies a single base away; base qualities are absent.

The junction shows trimming of 0 bases on V and 10 bases on J, plus 18 bases between the germline ends. From a lookup of the germline V gene, CDR1 and CDR2 are MGHRA and YSYEKL. The CDR3, cysteine through phenylalanine, is 15 amino acids long. Only the CDR3 DNA stays, 45 bases, in frame from base 1. Amplification of TCR beta CDR3 regions was carried out from RNA transcripts. The first round of RT-PCR for the TCR CDR3 was performed with the HTBI primer set and the Qiagen OneStep RT-PCR kit. The libraries were constructed in a second round of multiplex PCR and then size-selected and purified. The libraries were sequenced on an Illumina HiSeq2000 using paired-end 100 bp reads. Per the authors' processing: SOAPnuke was used to process the raw data, with reads discarded if the reads contained adapters or uncalled bases, had a mean Phred below 15, or lacked an exact constant-primer or identifier match. COPE v1.2.5 was used to merge high-quality paired reads, and clonotypes were defined as unique nucleotide sequences. Clonotypes were aligned to IMGT TRBV, TRBD and TRBJ reference segments using MiTCR v1.1. Only V-J combinations with frequency above 0.0001, covering 99% to 99.2% of repertoires, were analysed. A TCS score was defined as the ratio between F50 (clonal expansion) and ExV (chaos), using BLOSUM62-based TCRdist between CDR3 peptides within each V-J. Welch's t-statistics and random forest reduced around 520 V-J features to 13, which were used in a naive Bayes classifier (R e1071). The similarity between thyroid and blood repertoires was quantified using the Morisita-Horn index. TCRdb reprocessing: public reads trimmed at Q25 with fastp, clones called with MiXCR, in-frame beta chains kept. Rows are combined by CDR3 protein, so each entry shows the most common genes and DNA. TCRdb's processing, not the study's, gives the V and J calls here. The sample table records 500,000 to 600,000 distinct CDR3 sequences; 40% to 50% of these occur just once. About 45% of the sample lies in the top ten.

The V gene is TRBV4-1 and the J gene is TRBJ1-1; a tentative D match to TRBD1 spans 6 bases. The TCR sequence derives from an adult woman with Graves' disease, either hyperthyroidism or ophthalmopathy (not recorded which). Specimen: peripheral blood or thyroid tissue (not recorded which). The sequence in DNA is TGCGCCAGCAGCCAAGATTCGGCAGGGGCCGGCGGAGCTTTCTTT. Its product reads: CASSQDSAGAGGAFF.